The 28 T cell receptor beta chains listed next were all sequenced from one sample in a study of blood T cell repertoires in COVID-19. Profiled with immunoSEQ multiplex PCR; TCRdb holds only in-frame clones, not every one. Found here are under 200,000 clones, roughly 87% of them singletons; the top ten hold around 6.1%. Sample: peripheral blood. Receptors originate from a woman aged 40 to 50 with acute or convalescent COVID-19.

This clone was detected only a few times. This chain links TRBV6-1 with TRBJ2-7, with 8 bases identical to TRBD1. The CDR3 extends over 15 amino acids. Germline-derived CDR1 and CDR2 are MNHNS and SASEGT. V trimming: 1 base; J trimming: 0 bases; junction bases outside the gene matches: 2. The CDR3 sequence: CASSEVGQGSYEQYF. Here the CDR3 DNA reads TGTGCCAGCAGTGAAGTAGGACAGGGCTCCTACGAGCAGTACTTC.

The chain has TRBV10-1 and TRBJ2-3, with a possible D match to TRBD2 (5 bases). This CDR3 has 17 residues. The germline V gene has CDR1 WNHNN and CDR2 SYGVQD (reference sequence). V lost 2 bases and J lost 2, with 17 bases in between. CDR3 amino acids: CASSEGVRRGSTDTQYF. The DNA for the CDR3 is TGCGCCAGCAGTGAGGGGGTAAGACGGGGATCCACAGATACGCAGTATTTT.

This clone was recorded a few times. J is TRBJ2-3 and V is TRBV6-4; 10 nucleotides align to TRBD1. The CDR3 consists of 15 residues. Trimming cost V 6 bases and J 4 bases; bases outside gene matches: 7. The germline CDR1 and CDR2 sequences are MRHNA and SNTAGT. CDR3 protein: CASSPGTGVADTQYF. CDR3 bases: TGTGCCAGCAGCCCCGGGACAGGGGTCGCAGATACGCAGTATTTT.

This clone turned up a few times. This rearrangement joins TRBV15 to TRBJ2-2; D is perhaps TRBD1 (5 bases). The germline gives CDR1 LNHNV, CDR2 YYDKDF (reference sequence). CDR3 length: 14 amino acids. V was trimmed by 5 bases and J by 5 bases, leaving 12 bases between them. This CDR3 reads CATSGIQETGELFF. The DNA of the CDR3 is TGTGCCACCAGCGGGATACAGGAGACCGGGGAGCTGTTTTTT.

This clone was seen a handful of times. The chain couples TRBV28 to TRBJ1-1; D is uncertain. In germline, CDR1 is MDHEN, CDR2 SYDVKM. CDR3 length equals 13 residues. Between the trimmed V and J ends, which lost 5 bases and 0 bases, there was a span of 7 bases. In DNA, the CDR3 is TGTGCCAGCAGTCCCCTCTTGAACACTGAAGCTTTCTTT. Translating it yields CASSPLLNTEAFF.

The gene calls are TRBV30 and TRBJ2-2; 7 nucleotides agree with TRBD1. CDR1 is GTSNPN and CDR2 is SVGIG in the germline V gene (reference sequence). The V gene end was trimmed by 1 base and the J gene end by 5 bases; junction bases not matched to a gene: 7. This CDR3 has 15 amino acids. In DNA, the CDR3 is TGTGCCTGGAGTGCCCTTTACAGGGGTACCGGGGAGCTGTTTTTT. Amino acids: CAWSALYRGTGELFF.

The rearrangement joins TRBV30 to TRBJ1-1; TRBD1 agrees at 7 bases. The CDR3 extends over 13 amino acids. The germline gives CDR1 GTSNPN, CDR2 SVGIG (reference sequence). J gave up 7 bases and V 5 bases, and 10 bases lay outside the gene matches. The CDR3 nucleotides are TGTGCCTGGGCACCGACAGGGTCCGGTGAAGCTTTCTTT. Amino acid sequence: CAWAPTGSGEAFF.

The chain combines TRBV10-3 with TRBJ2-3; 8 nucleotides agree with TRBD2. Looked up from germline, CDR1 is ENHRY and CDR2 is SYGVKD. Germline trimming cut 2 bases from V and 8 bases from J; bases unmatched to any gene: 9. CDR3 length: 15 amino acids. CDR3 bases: TGTGCCATCAGTGAGCCCACCTTAGCGGGGAGTACGCAGTATTTT. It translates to CAISEPTLAGSTQYF.

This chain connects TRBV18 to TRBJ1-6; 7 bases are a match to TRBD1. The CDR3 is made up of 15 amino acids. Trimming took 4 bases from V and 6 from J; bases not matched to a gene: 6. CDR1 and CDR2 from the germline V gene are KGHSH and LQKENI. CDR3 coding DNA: TGTGCCAGCTCACTTTCGACAGGGATTAATTCACCCCTCCACTTT. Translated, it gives CASSLSTGINSPLHF.

CDR3 protein: CASGRGGGEGNQETQYF. The CDR3 region has the DNA TGTGCTAGTGGTCGGGGAGGAGGGGAGGGCAATCAAGAGACCCAGTACTTC. The V gene is TRBV12-5, the J gene TRBJ2-5, with 7 bases fitting TRBD2. CDR1 is LGHNT and CDR2 is FRNRAP in the germline V gene. The junction had 14 bases not matched to a gene; V was cut back by 5 bases and J by 2 bases. The CDR3 has 17 residues.

CDR3 region: CASSPGGGAVTGELFF. The CDR3 DNA sequence: TGTGCCAGCAGCCCGGGCGGGGGGGCGGTCACCGGGGAGCTGTTTTTT. The chain combines TRBV5-4 with TRBJ2-2; 9 bases are a match to TRBD2. V gave up 4 bases and J gave up 4 bases; unmatched junction bases: 8. The germline V gene encodes CDR1 SGHNT and CDR2 YYREEE (reference sequence). CDR3 length: 16 residues.

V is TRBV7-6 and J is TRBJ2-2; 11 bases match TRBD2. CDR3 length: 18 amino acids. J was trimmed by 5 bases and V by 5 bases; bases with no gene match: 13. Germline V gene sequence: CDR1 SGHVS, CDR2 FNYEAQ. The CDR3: CASSPRGRASGRTGELFF. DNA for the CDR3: TGTGCCAGCAGCCCCCGCGGAAGGGCTAGCGGGAGGACCGGGGAGCTGTTTTTT.

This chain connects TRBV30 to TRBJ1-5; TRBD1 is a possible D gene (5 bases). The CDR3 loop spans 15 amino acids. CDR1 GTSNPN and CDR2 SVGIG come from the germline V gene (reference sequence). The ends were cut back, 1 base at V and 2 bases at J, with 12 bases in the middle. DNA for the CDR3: TGTGCCTGGAGTGGGGGCCTCTATGGCAATCAGCCCCAGCATTTT. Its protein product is CAWSGGLYGNQPQHF.

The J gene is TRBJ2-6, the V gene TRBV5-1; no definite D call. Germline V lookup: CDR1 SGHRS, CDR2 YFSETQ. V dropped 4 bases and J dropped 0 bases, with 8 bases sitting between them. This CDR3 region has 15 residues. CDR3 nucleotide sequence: TGCGCCAGCAGCCTGAGAGCCTCTGGGGCCAACGTCCTGACTTTC. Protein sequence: CASSLRASGANVLTF.

CDR3 DNA: TGTGCCATCAGCCAGCTTCCAGGGGGGTACCAAGAGACCCAGTACTTC. This codes for CAISQLPGGYQETQYF. This sequence joins TRBV10-3 and TRBJ2-5, with D perhaps matching TRBD1 (7 bases). The V and J ends lost 6 bases and 0 bases respectively, with 17 bases between them. The germline V gene has CDR1 ENHRY and CDR2 SYGVKD. The CDR3 covers 16 residues.

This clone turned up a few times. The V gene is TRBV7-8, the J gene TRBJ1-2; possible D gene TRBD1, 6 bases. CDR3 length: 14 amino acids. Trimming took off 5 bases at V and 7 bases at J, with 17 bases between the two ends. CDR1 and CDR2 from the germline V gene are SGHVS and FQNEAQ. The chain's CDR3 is CASSLTRGHGGYTF. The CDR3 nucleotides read TGTGCCAGCAGCCTCACCCGGGGACACGGTGGCTACACCTTC.

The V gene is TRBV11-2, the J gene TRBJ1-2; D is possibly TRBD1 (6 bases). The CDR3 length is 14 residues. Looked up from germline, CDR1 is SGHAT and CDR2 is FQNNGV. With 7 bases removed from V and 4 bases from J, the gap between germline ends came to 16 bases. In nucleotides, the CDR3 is TGTGCCAGCATCGGGCCGGACAGCGCCTATGGCTACACCTTC. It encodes CASIGPDSAYGYTF. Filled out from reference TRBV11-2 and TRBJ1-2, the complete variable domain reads EAGVAQSPRYKIIEKRQSVAFWCNPISGHATLYWYQQILGQGPKLLIQFQNNGVVDDSQLPKDRFSAERLKGVDSTLKIQPAKLEDSAVYLCASIGPDSAYGYTFGSGTRLTVV.

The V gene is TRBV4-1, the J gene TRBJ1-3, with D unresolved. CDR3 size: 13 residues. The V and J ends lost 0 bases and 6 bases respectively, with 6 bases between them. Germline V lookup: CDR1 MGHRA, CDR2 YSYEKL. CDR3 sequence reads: CASSQDLENTIYF. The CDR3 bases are TGCGCCAGCAGCCAAGATTTAGAAAACACCATATATTTT.

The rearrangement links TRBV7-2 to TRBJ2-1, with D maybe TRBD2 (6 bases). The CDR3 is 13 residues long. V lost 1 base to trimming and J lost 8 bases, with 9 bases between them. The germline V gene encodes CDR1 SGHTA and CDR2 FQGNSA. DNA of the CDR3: TGTGCCAGCAGCTTAGTTCCTAGCGATGAGCAGTTCTTC. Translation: CASSLVPSDEQFF.

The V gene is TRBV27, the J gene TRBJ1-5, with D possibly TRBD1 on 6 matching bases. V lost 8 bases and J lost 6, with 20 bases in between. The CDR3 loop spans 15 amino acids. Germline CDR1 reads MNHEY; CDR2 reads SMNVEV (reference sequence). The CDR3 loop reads CASAPVQGASQPQHF. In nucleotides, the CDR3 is TGTGCCAGCGCCCCCGTACAGGGTGCTAGTCAGCCCCAGCATTTT.

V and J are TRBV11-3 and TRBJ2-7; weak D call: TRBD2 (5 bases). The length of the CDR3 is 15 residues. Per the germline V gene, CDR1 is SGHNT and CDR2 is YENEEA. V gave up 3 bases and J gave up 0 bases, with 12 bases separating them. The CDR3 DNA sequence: TGTGCCAGCAGCTTCGGCTCGGGGTACTCCTACGAGCAGTACTTC. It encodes CASSFGSGYSYEQYF.

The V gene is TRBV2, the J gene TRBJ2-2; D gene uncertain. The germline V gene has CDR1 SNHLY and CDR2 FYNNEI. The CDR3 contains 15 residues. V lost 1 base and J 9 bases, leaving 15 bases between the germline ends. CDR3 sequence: CASSEGHIAYRELFF. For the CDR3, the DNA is TGTGCCAGCAGTGAAGGGCACATAGCCTATCGGGAGCTGTTTTTT.

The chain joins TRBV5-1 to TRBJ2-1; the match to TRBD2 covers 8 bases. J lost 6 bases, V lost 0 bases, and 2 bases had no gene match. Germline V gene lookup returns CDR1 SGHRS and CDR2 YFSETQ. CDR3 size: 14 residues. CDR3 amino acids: CASSLALAGNEQFF. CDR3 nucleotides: TGCGCCAGCAGCTTGGCCCTAGCGGGCAATGAGCAGTTCTTC. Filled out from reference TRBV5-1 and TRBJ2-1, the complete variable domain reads KAGVTQTPRYLIKTRGQQVTLSCSPISGHRSVSWYQQTPGQGLQFLFEYFSETQRNKGNFPGRFSGRQFSNSRSEMNVSTLELGDSALYLCASSLALAGNEQFFGPGTRLTVL.

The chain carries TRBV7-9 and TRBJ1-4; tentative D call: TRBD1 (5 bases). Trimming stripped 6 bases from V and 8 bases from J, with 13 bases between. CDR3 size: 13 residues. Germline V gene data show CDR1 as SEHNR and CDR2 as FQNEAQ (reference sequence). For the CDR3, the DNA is TGTGCCAGCAGTTCAACCGGGGGGGAAAAACTGTTTTTT. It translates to CASSSTGGEKLFF. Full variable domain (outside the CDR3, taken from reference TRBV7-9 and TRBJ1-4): DTGVSQNPRHKITKRGQNVTFRCDPISEHNRLYWYRQTLGQGPEFLTYFQNEAQLEKSRLLSDRFSAERPKGSFSTLEIQRTEQGDSAMYLCASSSTGGEKLFFGSGTQLSVL.

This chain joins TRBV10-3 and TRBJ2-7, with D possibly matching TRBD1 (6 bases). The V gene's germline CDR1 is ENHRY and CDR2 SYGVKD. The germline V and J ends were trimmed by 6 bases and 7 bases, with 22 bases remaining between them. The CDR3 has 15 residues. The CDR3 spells CAISLTRTDLREQYF. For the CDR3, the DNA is TGTGCCATCAGCCTTACCCGGACAGACCTAAGGGAGCAGTACTTC.

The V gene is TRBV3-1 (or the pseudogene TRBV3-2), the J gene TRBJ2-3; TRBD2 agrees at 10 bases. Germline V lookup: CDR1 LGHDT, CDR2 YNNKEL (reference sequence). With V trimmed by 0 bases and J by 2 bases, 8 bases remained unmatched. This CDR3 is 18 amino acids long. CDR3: CASSQDLTSGFPTDTQYF. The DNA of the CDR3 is TGTGCCAGCAGCCAAGATCTGACTAGCGGGTTCCCCACAGATACGCAGTATTTT.

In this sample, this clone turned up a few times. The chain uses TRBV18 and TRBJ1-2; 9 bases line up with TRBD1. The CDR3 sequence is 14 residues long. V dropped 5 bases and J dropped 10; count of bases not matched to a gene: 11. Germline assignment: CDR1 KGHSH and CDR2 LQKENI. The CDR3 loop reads CASSSQGASHPYTF. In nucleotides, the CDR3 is TGTGCCAGCTCATCACAGGGGGCGAGTCACCCCTACACCTTC.

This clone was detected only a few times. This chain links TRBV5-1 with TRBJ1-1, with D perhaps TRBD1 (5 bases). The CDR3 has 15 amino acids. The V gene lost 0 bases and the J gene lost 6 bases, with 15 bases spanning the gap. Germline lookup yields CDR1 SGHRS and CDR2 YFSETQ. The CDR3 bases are TGCGCCAGCAGCTTGGCTCTAGGGGCCGGCTCTGAAGCTTTCTTT. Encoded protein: CASSLALGAGSEAFF. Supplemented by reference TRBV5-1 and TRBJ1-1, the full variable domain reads KAGVTQTPRYLIKTRGQQVTLSCSPISGHRSVSWYQQTPGQGLQFLFEYFSETQRNKGNFPGRFSGRQFSNSRSEMNVSTLELGDSALYLCASSLALGAGSEAFFGQGTRLTVV.